A selection of T cell receptor beta chains follows, all from one sample in a study of shared clonotypes between healthy human individuals. This table comes from immunoSEQ multiplex PCR, and its TCRdb copy is limited to in-frame clones, with some not included. Of roughly 2 million clones in the sample, about 95% were seen once. The sequenced sample consisted of naive CD8+ T cells sorted from blood. Every receptor here comes from a man aged 18 to 29 in good health. Both conserved end residues are part of each CDR3. D genes are given only for firm matches. The size of a clone is reported for some rows only, either as once, few or many, or as a class for expanded clones.

TRBD2,TRBJ2-3,TRBV7-3,few,CASSLTGTSVTDTQYF,TGTGCCAGCAGCTTGACCGGGACTAGCGTAACAGATACGCAGTATTTT
TRBD1,TRBJ2-7,TRBV6-5,.,CASSYQTGAYEQYF,TGTGCCAGCAGTTACCAGACAGGGGCCTACGAGCAGTACTTC
.,TRBJ2-2,TRBV2,.,CASSQGGELFF,TGTGCCAGCTCACAGGGCGGGGAGCTGTTTTTT
TRBD2,TRBJ2-1,TRBV11-2,.,CASSLGGGEQFF,TGTGCCAGCAGCTTAGGGGGAGGGGAGCAGTTCTTC
.,TRBJ2-5,TRBV9,.,CASSASGARETQYF,TGTGCCAGCAGCGCCAGTGGGGCGCGAGAGACCCAGTACTTC
.,TRBJ2-5,TRBV4-1,.,CASSQSIQETQYF,TGCGCAAGCAGCCAGAGTATCCAAGAGACCCAGTACTTC
.,TRBJ1-2,TRBV10-3,.,CAITDSNNYGYTF,TGTGCCATCACCGACAGTAACAACTATGGCTACACCTTC
TRBD1,TRBJ1-6,TRBV4-1,few,CASSPRTGDYNSPLHF,TGCGCCAGCAGCCCTCGGACAGGGGATTATAATTCACCCCTCCACTTT
.,TRBJ2-1,TRBV5-4,.,CASSLYNEQFF,TGTGCCAGCAGTCTCTACAATGAGCAGTTCTTC
TRBD1,TRBJ2-1,TRBV6-1,.,CASSEGSPGGDEQFF,TGTGCCAGCAGTGAAGGGTCCCCAGGGGGCGATGAGCAGTTCTTC
TRBD1,TRBJ1-3,TRBV5-1,.,CASSAGTGPGNTIYF,TGCGCCAGCAGCGCCGGGACAGGGCCTGGAAACACCATATATTTT
.,TRBJ2-7,TRBV7-9,.,CASSSTDEQYF,TGTGCCAGCAGCTCGACAGACGAGCAGTACTTC
TRBD1,TRBJ1-1,TRBV9,.,CASSVEGTVLSSNTEAFF,TGTGCCAGCAGCGTAGAAGGGACAGTTCTCAGTTCGAACACTGAAGCTTTCTTT
TRBD2,TRBJ2-3,TRBV15,.,CATSRDLGTSGGTSTDTQYF,TGTGCCACCAGCAGAGATCTTGGGACTAGCGGGGGAACTAGCACAGATACGCAGTATTTT
.,TRBJ1-5,TRBV7-9,.,CASSSGPSSPQHF,TGTGCCAGCAGCTCGGGACCCTCGTCGCCCCAGCATTTT
.,TRBJ1-1,TRBV19,.,CASSIRGPNTEAFF,TGTGCCAGTAGTATACGAGGCCCGAACACTGAAGCTTTCTTT
.,TRBJ2-5,TRBV7-9,.,CASSLLEDQETQYF,TGTGCCAGCAGCTTACTAGAGGACCAAGAGACCCAGTACTTC
.,TRBJ1-1,TRBV27,.,CASSYSRALEAFF,TGTGCCAGCAGTTACAGCCGCGCATTAGAAGCTTTCTTT
.,TRBJ2-7,TRBV7-9,.,CASSPGTGVYEQYF,TGTGCCAGCAGCCCCGGGACTGGGGTCTACGAGCAGTACTTC
.,TRBJ2-5,TRBV4-1,.,CASSHIQGPNGPQYF,TGCGCCAGCAGCCACATCCAGGGCCCCAATGGACCCCAGTACTTC
TRBD2,TRBJ2-2,TRBV28,once,CASRGLAGNTGELFF,TGTGCCAGCAGAGGACTAGCGGGCAACACCGGGGAGCTGTTTTTT
TRBD1,TRBJ1-3,TRBV4-1,once,CASSQDGGGDGNTIYF,TGCGCCAGCAGCCAAGACGGAGGGGGCGATGGAAACACCATATATTTT
TRBD1,TRBJ2-1,TRBV29-1,.,CSVELDRGQVSGGLNEQFF,TGCAGCGTTGAGCTAGACAGGGGGCAGGTATCGGGAGGGCTTAATGAGCAGTTCTTC
TRBD2,TRBJ2-7,TRBV27,.,CASSFSAGALVYEQYF,TGTGCCAGCAGTTTCTCAGCGGGGGCCCTAGTCTACGAGCAGTACTTC
.,TRBJ1-6,TRBV11-2,.,CASSLYHVVNSPLHF,TGTGCCAGCAGCTTATACCACGTGGTCAATTCACCCCTCCACTTT
TRBD1,TRBJ1-4,TRBV9,.,CASSAGDSGEKLFF,TGTGCCAGCAGCGCCGGGGACAGCGGTGAAAAACTGTTTTTT
TRBD1,TRBJ2-1,TRBV29-1,.,CSVEWDRGVPYNEQFF,TGCAGCGTTGAATGGGACAGGGGAGTCCCCTACAATGAGCAGTTCTTC
.,TRBJ1-1,TRBV10-3,.,CAISGTGQGPTAEAFF,TGTGCCATCAGTGGAACAGGTCAAGGACCCACCGCTGAAGCTTTCTTT
.,TRBJ2-5,TRBV4-3,.,CASSQLTGTGETQYF,TGCGCCAGCAGCCAGCTAACAGGTACCGGAGAGACCCAGTACTTC
TRBD2,TRBJ2-1,TRBV27,.,CASSLWGGRGYNEQFF,TGTGCCAGCAGTCTCTGGGGCGGGAGGGGCTACAATGAGCAGTTCTTC
.,TRBJ1-2,TRBV28,.,CASSPQPGLAYGYTF,TGTGCCAGCAGTCCACAACCGGGGCTTGCCTATGGCTACACCTTC
.,TRBJ2-3,TRBV7-9,.,CASSSPPGWSTDTQYF,TGTGCCAGCAGCTCCCCGCCAGGGTGGAGTACAGATACGCAGTATTTT
TRBD2,TRBJ2-3,TRBV7-2,.,CASSPQRGVYTDTQYF,TGTGCCAGCAGCCCCCAACGGGGGGTTTACACAGATACGCAGTATTTT
TRBD1,TRBJ2-7,TRBV4-3,once,CASSQHGTGGYEQYF,TGCGCCAGCAGCCAACACGGGACAGGGGGCTACGAGCAGTACTTC
.,TRBJ2-1,TRBV10-1,.,CASSEGQTDEQFF,TGCGCCAGCAGTGAGGGGCAGACCGATGAGCAGTTCTTC
.,TRBJ2-7,TRBV4-1,once,CASSQDLESRRSYEQYF,TGCGCCAGCAGCCAAGATCTTGAGAGCAGGAGATCCTACGAGCAGTACTTC
.,TRBJ1-5,TRBV5-1,.,CASSLVPIDTVSNQPQHF,TGCGCCAGCAGCTTGGTCCCTATAGACACTGTTAGCAATCAGCCCCAGCATTTT
.,TRBJ2-7,TRBV19,.,CASSPDGSYEQYF,TGTGCCAGTAGTCCCGACGGTTCCTACGAGCAGTACTTC
.,TRBJ1-1,TRBV9,.,CASSVSGGNTEAFF,TGTGCCAGCAGCGTATCTGGGGGGAACACTGAAGCTTTCTTT
.,TRBJ1-2,TRBV29-1,.,CSVEDTGTGTF,TGCAGCGTTGAAGATACGGGGACGGGCACCTTC
TRBD2,TRBJ2-7,TRBV11-3,.,CASSSGTSDEQYF,TGTGCCAGCAGCTCCGGGACTAGTGACGAGCAGTACTTC
.,TRBJ2-1,TRBV10-3,.,CAISESGVPYNEQFF,TGTGCCATCAGTGAGTCGGGAGTGCCATACAATGAGCAGTTCTTC
.,TRBJ2-1,TRBV7-9,.,CASSFEDSYNEQFF,TGTGCCAGCAGCTTCGAAGACAGCTACAATGAGCAGTTCTTC
TRBD2,TRBJ2-7,TRBV4-1,.,CASSQLIAGGYEQYF,TGCGCCAGCAGCCAACTCATAGCGGGGGGGTACGAGCAGTACTTC
.,TRBJ1-5,TRBV2,.,CASSEDRSNQPQHF,TGTGCCAGCAGTGAAGATCGGAGCAATCAGCCCCAGCATTTT
TRBD1,TRBJ2-1,TRBV9,.,CASSVDPGQGEYNEQFF,TGTGCCAGCAGCGTAGATCCTGGACAGGGGGAATACAATGAGCAGTTCTTC
TRBD2,TRBJ2-1,TRBV27,.,CASSQFSLAGGWGNEQFF,TGTGCCAGCAGCCAGTTTTCGCTAGCGGGAGGGTGGGGCAATGAGCAGTTCTTC
.,TRBJ2-3,TRBV18,.,CASSPPRDKEVYTQYF,TGTGCCAGCTCCCCACCCCGGGACAAGGAGGTTTATACGCAGTATTTT
.,TRBJ2-7,TRBV14,.,CASSQERVTHEQYF,TGTGCCAGCAGCCAAGAAAGGGTAACCCACGAGCAGTACTTC
.,TRBJ2-7,TRBV6-5,once,CASSSLGGHEQYF,TGTGCCAGCAGTTCCCTCGGGGGCCACGAGCAGTACTTC
TRBD1,TRBJ1-6,TRBV27,.,CASSPAGQVNSPLHF,TGTGCCAGCAGTCCCGCGGGACAGGTTAATTCACCCCTCCACTTT